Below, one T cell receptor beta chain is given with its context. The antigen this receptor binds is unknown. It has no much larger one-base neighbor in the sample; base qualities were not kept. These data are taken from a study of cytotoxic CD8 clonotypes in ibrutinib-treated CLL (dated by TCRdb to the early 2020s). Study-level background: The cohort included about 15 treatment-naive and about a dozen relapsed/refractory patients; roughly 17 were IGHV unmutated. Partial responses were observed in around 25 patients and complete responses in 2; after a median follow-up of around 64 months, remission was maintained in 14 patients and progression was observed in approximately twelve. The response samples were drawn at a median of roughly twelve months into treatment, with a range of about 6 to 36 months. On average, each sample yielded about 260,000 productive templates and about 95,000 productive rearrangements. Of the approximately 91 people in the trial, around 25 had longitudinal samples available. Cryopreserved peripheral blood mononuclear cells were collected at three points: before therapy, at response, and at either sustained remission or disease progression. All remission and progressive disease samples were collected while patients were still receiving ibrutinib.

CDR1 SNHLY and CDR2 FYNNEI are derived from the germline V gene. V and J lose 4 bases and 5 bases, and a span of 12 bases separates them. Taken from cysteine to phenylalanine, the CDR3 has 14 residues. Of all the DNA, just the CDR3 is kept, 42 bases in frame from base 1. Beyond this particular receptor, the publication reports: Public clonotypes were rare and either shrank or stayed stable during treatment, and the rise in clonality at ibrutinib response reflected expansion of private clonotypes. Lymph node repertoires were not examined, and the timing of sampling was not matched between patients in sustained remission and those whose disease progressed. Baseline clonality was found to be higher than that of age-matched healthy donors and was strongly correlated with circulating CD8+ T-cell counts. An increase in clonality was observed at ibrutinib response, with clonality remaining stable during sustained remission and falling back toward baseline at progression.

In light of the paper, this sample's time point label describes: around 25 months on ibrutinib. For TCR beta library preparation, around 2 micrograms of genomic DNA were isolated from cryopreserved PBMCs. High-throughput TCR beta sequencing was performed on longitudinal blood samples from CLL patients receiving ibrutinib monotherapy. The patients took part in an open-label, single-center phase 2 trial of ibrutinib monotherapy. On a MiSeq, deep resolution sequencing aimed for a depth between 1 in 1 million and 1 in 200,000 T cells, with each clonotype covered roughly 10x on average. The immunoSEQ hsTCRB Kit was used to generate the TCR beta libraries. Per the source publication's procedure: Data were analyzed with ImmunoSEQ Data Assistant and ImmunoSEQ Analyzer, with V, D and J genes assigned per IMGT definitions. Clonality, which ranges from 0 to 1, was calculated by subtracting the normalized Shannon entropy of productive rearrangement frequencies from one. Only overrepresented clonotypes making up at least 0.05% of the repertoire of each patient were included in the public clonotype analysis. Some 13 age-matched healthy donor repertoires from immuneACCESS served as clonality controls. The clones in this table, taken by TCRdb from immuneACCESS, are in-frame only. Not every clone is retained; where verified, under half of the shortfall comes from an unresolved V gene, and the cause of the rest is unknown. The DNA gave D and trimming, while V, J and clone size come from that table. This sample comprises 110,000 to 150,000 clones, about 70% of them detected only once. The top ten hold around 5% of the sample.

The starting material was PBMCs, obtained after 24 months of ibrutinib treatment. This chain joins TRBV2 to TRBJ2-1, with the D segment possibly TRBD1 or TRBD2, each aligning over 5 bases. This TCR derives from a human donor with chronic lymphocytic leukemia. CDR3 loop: CASSVGDPNNEQFF. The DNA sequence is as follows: TGTGCCAGCAGTGTGGGGGACCCAAACAATGAGCAGTTCTTC.